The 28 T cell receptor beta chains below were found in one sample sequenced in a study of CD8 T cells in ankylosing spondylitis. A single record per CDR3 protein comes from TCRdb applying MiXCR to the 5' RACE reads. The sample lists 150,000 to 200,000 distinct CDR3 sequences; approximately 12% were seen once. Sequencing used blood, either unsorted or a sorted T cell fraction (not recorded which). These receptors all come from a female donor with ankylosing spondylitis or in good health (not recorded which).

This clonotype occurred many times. CDR3: CASSWTGRTEAFF. In DNA, the CDR3 is TGTGCCAGCAGCTGGACAGGGAGGACTGAAGCTTTCTTT. The chain has TRBV7-3 and TRBJ1-1, with 8 bases that match TRBD1. In germline, CDR1 is SGHTA, CDR2 FQGTGA. The junction had 3 bases not matched to a gene; V was cut back by 4 bases and J by 5 bases. The CDR3 length is 13 residues.

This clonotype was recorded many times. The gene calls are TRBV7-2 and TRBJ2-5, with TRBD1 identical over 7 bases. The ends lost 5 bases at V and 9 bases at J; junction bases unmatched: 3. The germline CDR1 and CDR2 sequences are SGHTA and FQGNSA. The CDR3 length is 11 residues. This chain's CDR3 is CASSGDSAQYF. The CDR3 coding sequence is TGTGCCAGCAGCGGGGACAGTGCCCAGTACTTC.

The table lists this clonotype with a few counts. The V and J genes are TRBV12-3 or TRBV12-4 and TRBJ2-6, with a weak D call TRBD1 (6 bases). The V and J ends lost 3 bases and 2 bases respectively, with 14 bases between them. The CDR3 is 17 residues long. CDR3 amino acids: CASSFGLQGTGANVLTF. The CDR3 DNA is TGTGCCAGCAGTTTTGGGCTACAGGGAACTGGGGCCAACGTCCTGACTTTC.

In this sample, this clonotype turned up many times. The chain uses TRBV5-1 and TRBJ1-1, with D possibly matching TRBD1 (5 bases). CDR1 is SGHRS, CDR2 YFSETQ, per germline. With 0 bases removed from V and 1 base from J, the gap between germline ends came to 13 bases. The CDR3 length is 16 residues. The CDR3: CASSLVVGVTNTEAFF. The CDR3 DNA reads TGCGCCAGCAGCTTGGTTGTAGGGGTGACGAACACTGAAGCTTTCTTT.

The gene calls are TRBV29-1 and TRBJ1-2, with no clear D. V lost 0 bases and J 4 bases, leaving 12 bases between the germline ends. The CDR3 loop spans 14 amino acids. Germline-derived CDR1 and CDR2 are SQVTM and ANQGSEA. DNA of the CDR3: TGCAGCGTTGAAGATTCGGCCGACCGCTATGGCTACACCTTC. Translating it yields CSVEDSADRYGYTF.

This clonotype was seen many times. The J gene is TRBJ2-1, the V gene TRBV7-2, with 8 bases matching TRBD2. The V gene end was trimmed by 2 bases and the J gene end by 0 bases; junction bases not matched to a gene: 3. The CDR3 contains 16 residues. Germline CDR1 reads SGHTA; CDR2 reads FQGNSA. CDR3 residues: CASSLQSGSSYNEQFF. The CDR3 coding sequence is TGTGCCAGCAGCTTACAGAGCGGGAGCTCCTACAATGAGCAGTTCTTC.

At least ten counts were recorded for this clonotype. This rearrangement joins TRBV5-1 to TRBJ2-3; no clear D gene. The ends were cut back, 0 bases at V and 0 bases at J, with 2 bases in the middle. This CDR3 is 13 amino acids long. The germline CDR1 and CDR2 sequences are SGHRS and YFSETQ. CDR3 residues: CASSLESTDTQYF. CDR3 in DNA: TGCGCCAGCAGCTTGGAGAGCACAGATACGCAGTATTTT.

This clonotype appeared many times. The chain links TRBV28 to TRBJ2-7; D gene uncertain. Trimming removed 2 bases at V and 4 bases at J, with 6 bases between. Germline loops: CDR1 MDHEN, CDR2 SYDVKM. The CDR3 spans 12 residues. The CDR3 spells CASSLRRYEQYF. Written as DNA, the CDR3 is TGTGCCAGCAGTTTACGGCGTTACGAGCAGTACTTC. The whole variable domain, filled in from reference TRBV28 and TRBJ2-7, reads DVKVTQSSRYLVKRTGEKVFLECVQDMDHENMFWYRQDPGLGLRLIYFSYDVKMKEKGDIPEGYSVSREKKERFSLILESASTNQTSMYLCASSLRRYEQYFGPGTRLTVT.

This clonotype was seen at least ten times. The CDR3 is CASSPPTWTPTAEAFF. The CDR3 DNA sequence: TGTGCCAGCAGCCCTCCCACGTGGACGCCCACAGCTGAAGCTTTCTTT. This chain links TRBV12-3 or TRBV12-4 with TRBJ1-1; D not resolved. Between the trimmed V and J ends, which lost 6 bases and 6 bases, there was a span of 23 bases. This CDR3 region has 16 residues.

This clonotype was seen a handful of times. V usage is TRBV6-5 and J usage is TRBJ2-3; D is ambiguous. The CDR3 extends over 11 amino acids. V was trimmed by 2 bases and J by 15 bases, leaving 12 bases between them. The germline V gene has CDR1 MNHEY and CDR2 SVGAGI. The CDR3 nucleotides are TGTGCCAGCAGTTACGGCCGCCGGGCATATTTT. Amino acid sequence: CASSYGRRAYF.

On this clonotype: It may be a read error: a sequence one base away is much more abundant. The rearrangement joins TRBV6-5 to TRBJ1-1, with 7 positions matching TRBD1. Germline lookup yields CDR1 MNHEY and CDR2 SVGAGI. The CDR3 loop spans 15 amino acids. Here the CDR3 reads CASGYSQGGNTEAFF. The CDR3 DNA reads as TGTGCCAGCGGTTACTCCCAGGGGGGAAACACTGAAGCTTTCTTT.

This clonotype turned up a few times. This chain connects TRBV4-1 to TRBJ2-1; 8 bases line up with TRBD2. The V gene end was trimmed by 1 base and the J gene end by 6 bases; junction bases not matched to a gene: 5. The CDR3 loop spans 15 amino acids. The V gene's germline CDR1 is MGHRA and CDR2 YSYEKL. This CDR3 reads CASSQGGLGPNEQFF. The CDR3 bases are TGCGCCAGCAGCCAAGGGGGACTAGGCCCCAATGAGCAGTTCTTC.

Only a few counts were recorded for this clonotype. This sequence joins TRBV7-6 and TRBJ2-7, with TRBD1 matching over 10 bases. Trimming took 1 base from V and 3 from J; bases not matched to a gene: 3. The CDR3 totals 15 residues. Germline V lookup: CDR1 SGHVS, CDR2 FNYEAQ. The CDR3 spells CASSLGQGANYEQYF. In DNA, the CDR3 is TGTGCCAGCAGCTTAGGACAGGGGGCGAACTACGAGCAGTACTTC.

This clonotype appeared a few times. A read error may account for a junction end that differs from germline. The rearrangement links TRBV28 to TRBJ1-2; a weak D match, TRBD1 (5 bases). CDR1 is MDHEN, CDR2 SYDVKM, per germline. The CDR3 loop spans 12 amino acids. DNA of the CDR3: TGTGCCAGCACCTCCGGGGACTACGGCTACACCTTC. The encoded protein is CASTSGDYGYTF.

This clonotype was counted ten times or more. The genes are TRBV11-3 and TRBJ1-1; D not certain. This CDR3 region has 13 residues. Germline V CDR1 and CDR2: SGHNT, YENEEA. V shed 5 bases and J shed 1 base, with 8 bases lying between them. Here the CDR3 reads CASSPKANTEAFF. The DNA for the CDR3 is TGTGCCAGCAGCCCAAAGGCGAACACTGAAGCTTTCTTT. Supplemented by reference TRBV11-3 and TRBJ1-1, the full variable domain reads EAGVVQSPRYKIIEKKQPVAFWCNPISGHNTLYWYLQNLGQGPELLIRYENEEAVDDSQLPKDRFSAERLKGVDSTLKIQPAELGDSAVYLCASSPKANTEAFFGQGTRLTVV.

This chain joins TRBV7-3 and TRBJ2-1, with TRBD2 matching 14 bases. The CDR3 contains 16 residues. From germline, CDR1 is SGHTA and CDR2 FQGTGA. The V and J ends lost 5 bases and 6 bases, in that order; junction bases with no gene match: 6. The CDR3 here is CASSGQGLAGVNEQFF. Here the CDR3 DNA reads TGTGCCAGCAGCGGACAGGGACTAGCGGGGGTCAATGAGCAGTTCTTC.

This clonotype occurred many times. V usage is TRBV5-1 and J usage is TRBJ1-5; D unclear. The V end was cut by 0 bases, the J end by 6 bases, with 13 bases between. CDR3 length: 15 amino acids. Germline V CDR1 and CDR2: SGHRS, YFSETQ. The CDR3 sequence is CASSLAGIGSQPQHF. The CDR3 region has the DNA TGCGCCAGCAGCTTGGCCGGGATTGGGAGTCAGCCCCAGCATTTT.

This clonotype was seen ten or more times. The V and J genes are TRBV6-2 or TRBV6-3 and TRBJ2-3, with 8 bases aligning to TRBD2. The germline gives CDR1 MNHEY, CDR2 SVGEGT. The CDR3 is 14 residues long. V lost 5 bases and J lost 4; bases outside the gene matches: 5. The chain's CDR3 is CASSIPTSADTQYF. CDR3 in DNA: TGTGCCAGCAGTATCCCGACTAGCGCAGATACGCAGTATTTT.

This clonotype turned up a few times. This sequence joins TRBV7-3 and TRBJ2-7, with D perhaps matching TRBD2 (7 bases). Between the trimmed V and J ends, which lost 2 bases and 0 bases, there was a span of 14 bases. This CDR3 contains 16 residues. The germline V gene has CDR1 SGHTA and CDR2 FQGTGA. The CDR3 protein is CASSLEGGPASYEQYF. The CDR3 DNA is TGTGCCAGCAGCTTAGAGGGGGGGCCTGCCTCCTACGAGCAGTACTTC.

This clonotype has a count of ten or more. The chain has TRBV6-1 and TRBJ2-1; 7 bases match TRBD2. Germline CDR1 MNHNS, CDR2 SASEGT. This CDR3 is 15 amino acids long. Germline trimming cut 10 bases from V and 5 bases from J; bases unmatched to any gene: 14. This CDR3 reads CATRIYLGGNNEQFF. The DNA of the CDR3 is TGTGCCACCAGAATCTACCTCGGGGGGAACAATGAGCAGTTCTTC.

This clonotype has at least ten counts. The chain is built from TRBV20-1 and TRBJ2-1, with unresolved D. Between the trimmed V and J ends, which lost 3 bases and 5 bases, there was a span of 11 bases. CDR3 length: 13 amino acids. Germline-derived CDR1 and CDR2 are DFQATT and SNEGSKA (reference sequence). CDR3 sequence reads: CSASTIRDNEQFF. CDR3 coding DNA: TGCAGTGCTAGTACGATTCGGGACAATGAGCAGTTCTTC.

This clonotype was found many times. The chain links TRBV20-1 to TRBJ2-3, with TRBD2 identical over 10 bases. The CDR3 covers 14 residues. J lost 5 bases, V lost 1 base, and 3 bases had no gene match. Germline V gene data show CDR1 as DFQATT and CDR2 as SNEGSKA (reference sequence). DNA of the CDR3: TGCAGTGCTAGAGTAGCGGGGGGCCGAGATACGCAGTATTTT. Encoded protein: CSARVAGGRDTQYF.

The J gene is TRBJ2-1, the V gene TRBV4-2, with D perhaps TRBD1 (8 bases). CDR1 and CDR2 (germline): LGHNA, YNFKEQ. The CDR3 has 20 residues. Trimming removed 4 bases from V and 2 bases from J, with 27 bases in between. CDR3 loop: CASSRRTGSGLAVPYNEQFF. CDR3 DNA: TGTGCCAGCAGCCGCCGGACAGGGAGTGGGCTAGCGGTCCCCTACAATGAGCAGTTCTTC.

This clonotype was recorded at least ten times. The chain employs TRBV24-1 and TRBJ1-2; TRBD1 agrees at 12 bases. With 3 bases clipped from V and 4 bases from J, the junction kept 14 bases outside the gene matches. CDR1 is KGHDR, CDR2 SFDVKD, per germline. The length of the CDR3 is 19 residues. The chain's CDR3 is CATSDPTTGTGGRGYGYTF. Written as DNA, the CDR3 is TGTGCCACCAGTGATCCCACAACCGGGACAGGGGGCCGAGGCTATGGCTACACCTTC.

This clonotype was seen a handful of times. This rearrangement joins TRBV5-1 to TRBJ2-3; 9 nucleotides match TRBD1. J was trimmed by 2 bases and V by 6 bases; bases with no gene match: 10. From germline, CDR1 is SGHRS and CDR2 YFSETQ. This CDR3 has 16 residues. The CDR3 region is CASTIQGASHTDTQYF. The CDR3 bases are TGCGCCAGCACGATACAGGGGGCCTCTCACACAGATACGCAGTATTTT. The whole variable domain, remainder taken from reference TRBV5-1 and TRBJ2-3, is KAGVTQTPRYLIKTRGQQVTLSCSPISGHRSVSWYQQTPGQGLQFLFEYFSETQRNKGNFPGRFSGRQFSNSRSEMNVSTLELGDSALYLCASTIQGASHTDTQYFGPGTRLTVL.

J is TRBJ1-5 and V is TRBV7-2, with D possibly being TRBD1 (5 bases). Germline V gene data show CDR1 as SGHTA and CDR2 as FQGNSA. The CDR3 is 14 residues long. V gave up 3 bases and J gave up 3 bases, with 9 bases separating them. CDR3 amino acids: CASSFGGNNQPQHF. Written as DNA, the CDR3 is TGTGCCAGCAGCTTCGGGGGGAACAATCAGCCCCAGCATTTT.

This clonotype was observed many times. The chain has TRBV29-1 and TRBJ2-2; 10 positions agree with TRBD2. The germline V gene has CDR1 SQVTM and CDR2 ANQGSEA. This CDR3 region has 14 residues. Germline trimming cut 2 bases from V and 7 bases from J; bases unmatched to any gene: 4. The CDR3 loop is CSVELAGDIGELFF. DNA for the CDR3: TGCAGCGTTGAACTAGCGGGAGATATCGGGGAGCTGTTTTTT.

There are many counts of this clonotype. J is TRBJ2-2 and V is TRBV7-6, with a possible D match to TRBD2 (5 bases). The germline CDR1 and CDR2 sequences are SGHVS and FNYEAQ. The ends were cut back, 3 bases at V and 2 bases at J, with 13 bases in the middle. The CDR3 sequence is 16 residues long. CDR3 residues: CASSFTWASNTGELFF. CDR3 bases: TGTGCCAGCAGCTTTACATGGGCTAGCAACACCGGGGAGCTGTTTTTT.